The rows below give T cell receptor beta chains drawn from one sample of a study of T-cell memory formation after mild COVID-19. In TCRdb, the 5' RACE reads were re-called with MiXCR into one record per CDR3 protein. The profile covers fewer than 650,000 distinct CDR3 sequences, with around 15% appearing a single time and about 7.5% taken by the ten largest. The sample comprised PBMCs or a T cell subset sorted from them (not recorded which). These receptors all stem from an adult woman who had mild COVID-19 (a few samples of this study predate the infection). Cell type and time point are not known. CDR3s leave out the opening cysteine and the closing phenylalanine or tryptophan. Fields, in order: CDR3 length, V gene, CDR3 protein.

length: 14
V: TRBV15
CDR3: ATSSRQPDSGNTIY

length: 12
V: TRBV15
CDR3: ATGTGGPPYEQY

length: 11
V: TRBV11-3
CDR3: ASVASGMNEQF

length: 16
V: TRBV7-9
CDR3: ASSSWGRTDRPNYGYT

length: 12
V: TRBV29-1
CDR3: STFGGLTNTEAF

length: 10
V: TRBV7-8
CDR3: ASSLRDKRQF

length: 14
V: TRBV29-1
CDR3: SVEALSSGQGETQY

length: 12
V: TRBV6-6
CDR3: ASSYLTYQETQY

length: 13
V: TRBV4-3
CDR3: ASSQELGRPYEQY

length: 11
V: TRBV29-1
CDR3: SIRGLGAYGYT

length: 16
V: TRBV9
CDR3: ASSVENSGGPPYNEQF

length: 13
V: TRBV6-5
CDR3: ASSPQAAGGTEAF

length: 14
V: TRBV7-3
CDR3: ASSLTHLAGRDEQF

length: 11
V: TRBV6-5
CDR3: ASSQGLSYEQY

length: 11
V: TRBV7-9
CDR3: ASKQVPNTEAF

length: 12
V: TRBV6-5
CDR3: ASSYARRNTEAF

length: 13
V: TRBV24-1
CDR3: ATSVDRGPYNEQF